The TCR beta chain described here comes from a study of cytomegalovirus exposure and HLA in healthy donors. Overall study findings and caveats: CMV serostatus was the only recorded immune exposure for donors.

PCR employed 60 Vbeta and 13 Jbeta primers. This table comes from immunoSEQ multiplex PCR, and its TCRdb copy is limited to in-frame clones, with some not included. The top ten hold about 2.5% of the sample, which has 130,000 to 150,000 clones, around 78% seen once. As concerns this clone: The antigen is unknown.

This TCR came from a male donor in good health and CMV-seronegative. Material for sequencing was PBMCs.

DNA of the CDR3: TGCGCCAGCAGCCAAGTAGTAGAAACGTCCTACGAGCAGTACTTC. Its translation is CASSQVVETSYEQYF. This chain connects TRBV4-3 to TRBJ2-5; D is undetermined. The end of the DNA is better explained by TRBJ2-7, so the J call may be wrong. CDR3 length: 15 amino acids. Germline values: CDR1 LGHNA, CDR2 YSLEER.